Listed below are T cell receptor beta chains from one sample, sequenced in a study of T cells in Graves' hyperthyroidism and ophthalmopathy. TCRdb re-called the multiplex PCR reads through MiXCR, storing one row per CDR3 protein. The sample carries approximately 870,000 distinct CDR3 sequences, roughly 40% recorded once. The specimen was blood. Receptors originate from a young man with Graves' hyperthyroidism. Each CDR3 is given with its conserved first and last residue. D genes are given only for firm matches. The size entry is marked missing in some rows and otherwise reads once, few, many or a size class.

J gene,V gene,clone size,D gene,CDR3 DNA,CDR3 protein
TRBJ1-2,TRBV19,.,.,TGTGCCAGTAGTATCTCCCAGGGCGGCTACACCTTC,CASSISQGGYTF
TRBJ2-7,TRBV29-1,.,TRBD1,TGCAGCTTGACAGGGGGGTCCTACGAGCAGTACTTC,CSLTGGSYEQYF
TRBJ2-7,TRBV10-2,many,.,TGCGCCAGCATGAACAGGGCTATCATGGGCGAGCAGTACTTC,CASMNRAIMGEQYF
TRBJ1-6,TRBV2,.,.,TGTGCCAGCGGTCCGGGGTCCAGTGATAATTCACCCCTCCACTTT,CASGPGSSDNSPLHF
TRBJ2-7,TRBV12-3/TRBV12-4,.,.,TGTGCCAGCAGTCCCGTACAGAACCGGGACCTACACTACGAGCAGTACTTC,CASSPVQNRDLHYEQYF
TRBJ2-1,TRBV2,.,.,TGTGCCAGCAGTGGGGGGTACAATGAGCAGTTCTTC,CASSGGYNEQFF
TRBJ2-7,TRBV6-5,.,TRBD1,TGTGCCAGCAGTTCGGACAGGAGAGGCTACGAGCAGTACTTC,CASSSDRRGYEQYF
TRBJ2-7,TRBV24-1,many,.,TGTGCCACCAGTGATCGCTCTACTAGCTACGAGCAGTACTTC,CATSDRSTSYEQYF
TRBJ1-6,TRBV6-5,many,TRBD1,TGTGCCAGCAGTGCCCGGGACAGGCCCTCACCCCTCCACTTT,CASSARDRPSPLHF
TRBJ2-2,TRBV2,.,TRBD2,TGTGCCAGCGGGGGACTAGCGGGACTAAACACCGGGGAGCTGTTTTTT,CASGGLAGLNTGELFF
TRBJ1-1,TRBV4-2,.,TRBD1,TGTGCCAGCAGACCGGGACAGGGGACCACTGAAGCTTTCTTT,CASRPGQGTTEAFF
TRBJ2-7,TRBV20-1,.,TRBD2,TGCAGTGCTAGTGCGGGACTAGCGGGATCCTACGAGCAGTACTTC,CSASAGLAGSYEQYF
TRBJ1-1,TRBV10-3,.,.,TGTGCCATCAGTGATAGGGGTATAACTGAAGCTTTCTTT,CAISDRGITEAFF
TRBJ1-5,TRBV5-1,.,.,TGTGCCAGCAGCCAAGATATCAATCAGCCCCAGCATTTT,CASSQDINQPQHF
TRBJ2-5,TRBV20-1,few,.,TGCAGTGCATTACGGGGGGCGGGGGAGACCCAGTACTTC,CSALRGAGETQYF
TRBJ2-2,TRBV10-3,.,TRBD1,TGTGCCATCAGCCCGGGACAGGGATATGCCGGGGAGCTGTTTTTT,CAISPGQGYAGELFF
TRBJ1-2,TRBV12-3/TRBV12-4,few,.,TGTGCCAGCAGTTTATGGGGGGGCGCGGGAGGAAATGGCTACACCTTC,CASSLWGGAGGNGYTF
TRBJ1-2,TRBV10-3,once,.,TGTGCCATCAAGGACCCAGGGAACTATGGCTACACCTTC,CAIKDPGNYGYTF
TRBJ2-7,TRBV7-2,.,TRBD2,TGTGCCAGCAGTTTAATTACGGGGGGTTACGAGCAGTACTTC,CASSLITGGYEQYF
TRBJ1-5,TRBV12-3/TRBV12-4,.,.,TGTGCCAGCAGTTTCCCGGGGTATAAGGAACAGCCCCAGCATTTT,CASSFPGYKEQPQHF
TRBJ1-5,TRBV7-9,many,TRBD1,TGTGCCAGCAGCTCCGGGACAGACAATCAGCCCCAGCATTTT,CASSSGTDNQPQHF
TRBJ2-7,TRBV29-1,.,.,TGCAGTGCAGGGCCTCACCACGAGCAGTACTTC,CSAGPHHEQYF
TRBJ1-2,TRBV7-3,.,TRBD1,TGTGCCAGCAGCAAGACAGGGAAGTATGGCGGCTACACCTTC,CASSKTGKYGGYTF
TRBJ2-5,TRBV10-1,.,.,TGCGCCAGCAGTGAGTCGACTCGGGTGGGGAGCCAGTACTTC,CASSESTRVGSQYF